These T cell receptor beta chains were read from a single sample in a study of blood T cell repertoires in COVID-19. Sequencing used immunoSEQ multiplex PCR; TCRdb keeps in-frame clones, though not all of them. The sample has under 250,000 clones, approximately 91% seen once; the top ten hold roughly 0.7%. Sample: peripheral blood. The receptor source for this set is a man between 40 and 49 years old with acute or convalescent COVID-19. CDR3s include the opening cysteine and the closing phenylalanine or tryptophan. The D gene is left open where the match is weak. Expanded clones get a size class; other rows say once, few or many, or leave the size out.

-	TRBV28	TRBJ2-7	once	TGTGCCAGCAGTTTATTACCGGGTTACGAGCAGTACTTC	CASSLLPGYEQYF
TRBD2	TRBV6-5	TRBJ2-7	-	TGTGCCAGCAGTTATCTAGCGGGGTCCGCCTACGAGCAGTACTTC	CASSYLAGSAYEQYF
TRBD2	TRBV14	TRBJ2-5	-	TGTGCCAGCAGCCCCCTAGTCGGGGGGCAAGAGACCCAGTACTTC	CASSPLVGGQETQYF
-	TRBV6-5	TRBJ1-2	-	TGTGCCAGCAGTCAGGGCTTCCATGGCTACACCTTC	CASSQGFHGYTF
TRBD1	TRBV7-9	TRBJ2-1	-	TGTGCCAGCAGCTCAAGACAGGGTGTGGGTTACAATGAGCAGTTCTTC	CASSSRQGVGYNEQFF
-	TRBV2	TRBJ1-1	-	TGTGCCAGCAGTGTTTGGGGCCACTATACTGAAGCTTTCTTT	CASSVWGHYTEAFF
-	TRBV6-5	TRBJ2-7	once	TGTGCCAGCAGTTACGGTCAGACTTCCTACGAGCAGTACTTC	CASSYGQTSYEQYF
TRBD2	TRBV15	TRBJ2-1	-	TGTGCCACCAGCAGAGCTGGGACTAGCGGGGGGAGCTCCTACAATGAGCAGTTCTTC	CATSRAGTSGGSSYNEQFF
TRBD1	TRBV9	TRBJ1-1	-	TGTGCCAGCAGCGCGGACAGGGGTAGTTGGAACACTGAAGCTTTCTTT	CASSADRGSWNTEAFF
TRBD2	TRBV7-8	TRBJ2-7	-	TGTGCCAGCAGCTTAGATGGGACTAGCGGATACGAGCAGTACTTC	CASSLDGTSGYEQYF
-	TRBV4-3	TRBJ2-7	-	TGCGCCAGCAGCCAAGCCAGAAACCCACAGGGCACCTACGAGCAGTACTTC	CASSQARNPQGTYEQYF
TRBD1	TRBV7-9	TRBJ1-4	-	TGTGCCAGCACCCCGGACAGGGACAAACTGTTTTTT	CASTPDRDKLFF
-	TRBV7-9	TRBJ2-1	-	TGTGCCAGCAGCTATATAAGAACCGCGAACAATGAGCAGTTCTTC	CASSYIRTANNEQFF
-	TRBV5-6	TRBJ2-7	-	TGTGCCAGCAGCTTCGGGTTCCCCTACGAGCAGTACTTC	CASSFGFPYEQYF
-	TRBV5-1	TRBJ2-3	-	TGCGCCAGCAGCTCCATACGGGGCACAGATACGCAGTATTTT	CASSSIRGTDTQYF
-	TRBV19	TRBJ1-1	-	TGTGCCAGTAGTATCGGTTGGGGCCGGCCAAACACTGAAGCTTTCTTT	CASSIGWGRPNTEAFF